The 2 T cell receptor beta chains listed next were all sequenced from one sample in a study of cytomegalovirus exposure and HLA in healthy donors. 60 Vbeta and 13 Jbeta primers were used in PCR. Repertoires were generated with immunoSEQ multiplex PCR, while TCRdb's copy carries only in-frame clones and drops some. The table lists 45,000 to 55,000 clones, with approximately 9.9% in the top ten. Sequencing was done on a sample of PBMCs. Receptors originate from a woman aged 45-59 years in good health and CMV-seropositive.

The chain uses TRBV5-4 and TRBJ2-7; 9 nucleotides line up with TRBD2. CDR3 length: 14 amino acids. From germline, CDR1 is SGHNT and CDR2 YYREEE (reference sequence). The ends lost 5 bases at V and 2 bases at J; junction bases unmatched: 5. CDR3 sequence: CASRSGGSAYEQYF. The CDR3 coding sequence is TGTGCCAGCAGGAGCGGGGGGAGCGCCTACGAGCAGTACTTC.

V gene TRBV4-1 combines with J gene TRBJ1-4, with D possibly matching TRBD1 (5 bases). The CDR3 is made up of 14 amino acids. The V end lost 0 bases, the J end lost 5 bases, and 7 bases lay between the germline ends. Germline-derived CDR1 and CDR2 are MGHRA and YSYEKL. The CDR3 region has the DNA TGCGCCAGCAGCCAAGATAGGGGAAATGAAAAACTGTTTTTT. It is translated as CASSQDRGNEKLFF.